The clone carrying this TCR beta chain was seen only a few times. TCRdb's table, derived via immunoSEQ multiplex PCR, lists solely in-frame clones and lacks some. Here the sample spans some 120,000 clones, roughly 85% being singletons. Germline CDR1 reads MNHEY; CDR2 reads SVGAGI. The CDR3 loop spans 13 amino acids. The V end lost 6 bases, the J end lost 2 bases, and 10 bases lay between the germline ends. This sample was included in a study of T cell responses to AZD1222 COVID-19 vaccine. This TCR derives from an adult who received the AZD1222 COVID-19 vaccine. This specimen consisted of peripheral blood, obtained 28 days after the second AZD1222 dose. This rearrangement joins TRBV6-5 to TRBJ1-2; a weak D match, TRBD1 (6 bases). The CDR3 region has the DNA TGTGCCAGCAGGCTAGACAGGAACTATGGCTACACCTTC. Translated, it gives CASRLDRNYGYTF.